Included here is one T cell receptor beta chain sequence, with context. The antigen is not known. The sample is drawn from a study of persistence of HIV-infected CD4 T cells. Whole-study results and caveats: Degenerate expanded CDR3beta sequences were enriched among CMV- and Gag-responding cells. TCR analyses could not target the rare provirus-carrying CMV-responding cells.

The length of the CDR3 is 15 residues. Germline CDR1 reads MDHEN; CDR2 reads SYDVKM. Trimming took 4 bases from V and 3 from J; bases not matched to a gene: 3. This nonspecific control used anti-CD3/anti-CD28 bead stimulation of CD4+ T cells. Sorting selected CD4+ T cells upregulating both CD40 ligand and CD69. This was the immunoSEQ version 4 assay in survey mode. This table comes from immunoSEQ multiplex PCR, and its TCRdb copy is limited to in-frame clones, with some not included. In the table there are tens of thousands of clones, approximately 90% of which are singletons. The chain carries TRBV28 and TRBJ2-4, with 10 bases that match TRBD2. The material sequenced was CD4+ T cells sorted from PBMCs after approximately 19-hour stimulation, taken from a patient who received antiretroviral therapy. The receptor comes from an adult man with HIV who was CMV-seropositive. CDR3 nucleotide sequence: TGTGCCAGCAGTTCCTCTAGCGGGGGCAAAAACATTCAGTACTTC. This encodes CASSSSSGGKNIQYF.